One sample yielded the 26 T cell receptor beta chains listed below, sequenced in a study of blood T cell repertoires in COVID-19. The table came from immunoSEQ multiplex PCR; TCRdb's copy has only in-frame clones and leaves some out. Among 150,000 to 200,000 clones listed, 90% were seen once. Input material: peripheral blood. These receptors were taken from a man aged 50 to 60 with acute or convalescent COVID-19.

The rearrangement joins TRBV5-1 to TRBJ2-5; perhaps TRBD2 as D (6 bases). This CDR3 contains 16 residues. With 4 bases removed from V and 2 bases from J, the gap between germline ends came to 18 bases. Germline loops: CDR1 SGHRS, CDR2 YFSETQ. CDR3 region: CASSNKDLAVQETQYF. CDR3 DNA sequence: TGCGCCAGCAGCAACAAGGATTTAGCGGTACAAGAGACCCAGTACTTC.

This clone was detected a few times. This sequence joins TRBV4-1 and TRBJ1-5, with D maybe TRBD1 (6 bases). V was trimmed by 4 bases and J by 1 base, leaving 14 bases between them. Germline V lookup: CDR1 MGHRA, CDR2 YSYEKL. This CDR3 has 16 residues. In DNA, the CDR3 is TGCGCCAGCAGCCGCGGAACAGGGTTGAGCAATCAGCCCCAGCATTTT. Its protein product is CASSRGTGLSNQPQHF.

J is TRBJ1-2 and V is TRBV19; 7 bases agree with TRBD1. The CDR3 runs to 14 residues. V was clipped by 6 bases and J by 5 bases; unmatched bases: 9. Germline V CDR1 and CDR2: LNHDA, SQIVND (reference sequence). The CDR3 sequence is CASSSPGTVYGYTF. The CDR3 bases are TGTGCCAGTAGCAGTCCCGGGACAGTATATGGCTACACCTTC. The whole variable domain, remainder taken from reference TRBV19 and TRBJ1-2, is DGGITQSPKYLFRKEGQNVTLSCEQNLNHDAMYWYRQDPGQGLRLIYYSQIVNDFQKGDIAEGYSVSREKKESFPLTVTSAQKNPTAFYLCASSSPGTVYGYTFGSGTRLTVV.

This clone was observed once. The CDR3 region is CASSRNPGQGGNEKLFF. The CDR3 nucleotides are TGTGCCAGCTCACGCAACCCGGGACAGGGAGGTAATGAAAAACTGTTTTTT. The V call is TRBV18, the J call TRBJ1-4; 9 bases are shared with TRBD1. The CDR3 sequence is 17 residues long. CDR1 is KGHSH, CDR2 LQKENI, per germline. V trimming: 4 bases; J trimming: 4 bases; junction bases outside the gene matches: 10.

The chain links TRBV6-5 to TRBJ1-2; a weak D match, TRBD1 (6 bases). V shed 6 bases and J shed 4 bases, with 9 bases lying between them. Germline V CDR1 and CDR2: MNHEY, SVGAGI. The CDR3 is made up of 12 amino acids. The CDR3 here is CASRDSAYGYTF. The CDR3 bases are TGTGCCAGCAGGGACAGTGCCTATGGCTACACCTTC.

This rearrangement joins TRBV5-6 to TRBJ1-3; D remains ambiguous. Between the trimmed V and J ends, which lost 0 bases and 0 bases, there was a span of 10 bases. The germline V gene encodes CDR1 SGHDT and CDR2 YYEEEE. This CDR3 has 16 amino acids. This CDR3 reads CASSLGAGNSGNTIYF. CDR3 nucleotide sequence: TGTGCCAGCAGCTTGGGGGCAGGCAACTCTGGAAACACCATATATTTT.

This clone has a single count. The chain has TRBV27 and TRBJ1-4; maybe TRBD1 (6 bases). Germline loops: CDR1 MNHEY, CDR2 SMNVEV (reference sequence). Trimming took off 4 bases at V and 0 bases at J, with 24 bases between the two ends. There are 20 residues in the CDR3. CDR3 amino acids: CASSSELVAGAPATNEKLFF. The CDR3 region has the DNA TGTGCCAGCAGTTCGGAACTAGTGGCAGGGGCCCCTGCAACTAATGAAAAACTGTTTTTT.

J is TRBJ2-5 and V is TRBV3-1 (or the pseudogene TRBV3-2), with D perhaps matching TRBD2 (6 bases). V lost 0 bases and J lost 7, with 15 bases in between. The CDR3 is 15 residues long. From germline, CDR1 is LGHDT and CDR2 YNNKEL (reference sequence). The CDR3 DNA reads TGTGCCAGCAGCCAAGATTGGGCTAGCGCCGCGACCCAGTACTTC. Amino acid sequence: CASSQDWASAATQYF.

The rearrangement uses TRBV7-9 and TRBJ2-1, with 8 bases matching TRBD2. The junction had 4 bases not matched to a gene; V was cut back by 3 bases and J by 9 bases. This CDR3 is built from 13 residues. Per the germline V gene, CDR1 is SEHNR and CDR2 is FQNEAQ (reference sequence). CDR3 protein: CASSFGGVGEQFF. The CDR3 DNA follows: TGTGCCAGCAGCTTCGGGGGGGTTGGTGAGCAGTTCTTC.

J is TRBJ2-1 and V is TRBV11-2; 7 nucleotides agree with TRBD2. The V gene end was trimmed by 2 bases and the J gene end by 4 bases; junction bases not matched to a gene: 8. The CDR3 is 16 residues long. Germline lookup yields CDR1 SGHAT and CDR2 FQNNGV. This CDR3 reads CASSLSVTSAYNEQFF. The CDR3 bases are TGTGCCAGCAGCTTATCTGTAACTAGCGCTTACAATGAGCAGTTCTTC.

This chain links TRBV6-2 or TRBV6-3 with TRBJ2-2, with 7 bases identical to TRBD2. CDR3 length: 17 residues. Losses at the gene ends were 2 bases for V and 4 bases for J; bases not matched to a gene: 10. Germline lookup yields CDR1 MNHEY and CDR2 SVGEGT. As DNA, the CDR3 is TGTGCCAGCAGTTACCCGCTATCGCTAGCGGCCACCGGGGAGCTGTTTTTT. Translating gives CASSYPLSLAATGELFF.

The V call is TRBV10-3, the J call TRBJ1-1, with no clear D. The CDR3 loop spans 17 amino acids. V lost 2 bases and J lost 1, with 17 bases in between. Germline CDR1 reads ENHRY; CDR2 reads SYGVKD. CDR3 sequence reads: CAISEGGWRAGNTEAFF. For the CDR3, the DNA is TGTGCCATCAGTGAGGGAGGGTGGAGGGCCGGGAACACTGAAGCTTTCTTT.

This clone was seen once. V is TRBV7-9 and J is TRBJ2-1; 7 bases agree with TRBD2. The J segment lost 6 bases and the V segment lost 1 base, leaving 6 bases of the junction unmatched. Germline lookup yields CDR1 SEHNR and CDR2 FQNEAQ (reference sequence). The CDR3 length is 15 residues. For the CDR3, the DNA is TGTGCCAGCAGCTTAGTTGCGGGAGTGGGCAATGAGCAGTTCTTC. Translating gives CASSLVAGVGNEQFF.

In nucleotides, the CDR3 is TGTGCCAGCAGCTTGGCGGGTCCGGGCGGGGGTTCCTACGAGCAGTACGTC. It translates to CASSLAGPGGGSYEQYV. The chain couples TRBV5-5 to TRBJ2-7, with 7 bases matching TRBD2. The germline gives CDR1 SGHKS, CDR2 YYEKEE (reference sequence). V shed 0 bases and J 1 base; nucleotides not matched to a gene: 10. The CDR3 sequence is 17 residues long.

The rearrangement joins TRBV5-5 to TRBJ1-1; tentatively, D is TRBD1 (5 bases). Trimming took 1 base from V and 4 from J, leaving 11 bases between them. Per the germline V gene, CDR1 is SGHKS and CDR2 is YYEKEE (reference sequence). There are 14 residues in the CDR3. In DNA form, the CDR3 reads TGTGCCAGCAGCTTGCTCGGGGGGACCACTGAAGCTTTCTTT. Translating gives CASSLLGGTTEAFF.

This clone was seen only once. CDR3 bases: TGCAGCGTTTTTCTCTTCTATACAGGGGCTATGAACGAGCAGTACGTC. Its protein product is CSVFLFYTGAMNEQYV. J is TRBJ2-7 and V is TRBV29-1; 7 bases are shared with TRBD1. V trimming: 5 bases; J trimming: 5 bases; junction bases outside the gene matches: 18. The V gene's germline CDR1 is SQVTM and CDR2 ANQGSEA. There are 16 residues in the CDR3.

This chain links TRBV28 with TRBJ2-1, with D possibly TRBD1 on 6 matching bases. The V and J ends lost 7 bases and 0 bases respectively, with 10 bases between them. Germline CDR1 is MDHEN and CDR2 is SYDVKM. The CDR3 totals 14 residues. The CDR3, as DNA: TGTGCCAGCACCCTGGACAGCTCCTACAATGAGCAGTTCTTC. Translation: CASTLDSSYNEQFF.

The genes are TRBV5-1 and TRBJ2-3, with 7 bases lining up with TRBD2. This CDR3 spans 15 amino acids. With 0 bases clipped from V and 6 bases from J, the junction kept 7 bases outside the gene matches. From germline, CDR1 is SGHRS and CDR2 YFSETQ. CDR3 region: CASSLAQLASDTQYF. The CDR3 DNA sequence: TGCGCCAGCAGCTTGGCCCAACTAGCGTCTGATACGCAGTATTTT.

In DNA form, the CDR3 reads TGTGCCAGCAGCTCTATGACCGGGGAGCTGTTTTTT. It codes for CASSSMTGELFF. The chain carries TRBV6-5 and TRBJ2-2; D not resolved. The V and J ends lost 6 bases and 5 bases respectively, with 7 bases between them. CDR1 is MNHEY, CDR2 SVGAGI, per germline. The CDR3 is made up of 12 amino acids.

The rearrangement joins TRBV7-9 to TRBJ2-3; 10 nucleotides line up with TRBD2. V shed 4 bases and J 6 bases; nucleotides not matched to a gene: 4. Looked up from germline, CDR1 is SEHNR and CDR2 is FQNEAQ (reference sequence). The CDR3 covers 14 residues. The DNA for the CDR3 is TGTGCCAGCAGCTCCACGGGACTAGCGGATACGCAGTATTTT. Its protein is CASSSTGLADTQYF.

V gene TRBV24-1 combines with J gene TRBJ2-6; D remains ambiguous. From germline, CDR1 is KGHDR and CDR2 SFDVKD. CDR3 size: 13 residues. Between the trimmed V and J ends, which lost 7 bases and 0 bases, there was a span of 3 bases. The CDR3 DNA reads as TGTGCCACCAGGGCCTCTGGGGCCAACGTCCTGACTTTC. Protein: CATRASGANVLTF.

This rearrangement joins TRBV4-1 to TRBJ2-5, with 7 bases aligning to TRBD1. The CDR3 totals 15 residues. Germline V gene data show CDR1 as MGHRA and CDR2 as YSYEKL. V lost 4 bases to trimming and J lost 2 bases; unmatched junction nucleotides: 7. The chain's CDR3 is CASSPTDRRQETQYF. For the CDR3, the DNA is TGCGCCAGCAGCCCCACGGACAGGAGACAAGAGACCCAGTACTTC.

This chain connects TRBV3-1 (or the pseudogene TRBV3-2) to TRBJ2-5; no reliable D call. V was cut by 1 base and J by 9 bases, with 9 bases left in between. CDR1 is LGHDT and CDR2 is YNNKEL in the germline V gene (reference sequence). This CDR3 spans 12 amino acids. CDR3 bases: TGTGCCAGCAGCCAAGTCCTAGTGGCCCAGTACTTC. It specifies CASSQVLVAQYF.

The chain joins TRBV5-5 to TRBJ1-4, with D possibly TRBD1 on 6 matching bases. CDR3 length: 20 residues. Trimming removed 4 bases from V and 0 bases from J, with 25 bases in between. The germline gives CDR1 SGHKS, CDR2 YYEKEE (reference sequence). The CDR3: CASSIPSVPDRSATNEKLFF. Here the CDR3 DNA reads TGTGCCAGCAGCATCCCGTCCGTCCCGGACAGATCTGCAACTAATGAAAAACTGTTTTTT.

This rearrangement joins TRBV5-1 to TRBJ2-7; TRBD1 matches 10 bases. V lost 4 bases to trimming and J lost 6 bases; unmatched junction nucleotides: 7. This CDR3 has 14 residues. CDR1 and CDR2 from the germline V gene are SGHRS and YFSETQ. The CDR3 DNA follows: TGCGCCAGCAGCCCGGGGACAGGGGTAGGCGAGCAGTACTTC. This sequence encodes CASSPGTGVGEQYF.

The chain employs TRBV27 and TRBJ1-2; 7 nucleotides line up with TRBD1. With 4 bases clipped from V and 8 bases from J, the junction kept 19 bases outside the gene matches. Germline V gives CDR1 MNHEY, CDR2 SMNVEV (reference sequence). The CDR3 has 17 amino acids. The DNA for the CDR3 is TGTGCCAGCAGTTCTGGACAGGCGGCGCTTTTTCCTAGAGGCTACACCTTC. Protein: CASSSGQAALFPRGYTF.